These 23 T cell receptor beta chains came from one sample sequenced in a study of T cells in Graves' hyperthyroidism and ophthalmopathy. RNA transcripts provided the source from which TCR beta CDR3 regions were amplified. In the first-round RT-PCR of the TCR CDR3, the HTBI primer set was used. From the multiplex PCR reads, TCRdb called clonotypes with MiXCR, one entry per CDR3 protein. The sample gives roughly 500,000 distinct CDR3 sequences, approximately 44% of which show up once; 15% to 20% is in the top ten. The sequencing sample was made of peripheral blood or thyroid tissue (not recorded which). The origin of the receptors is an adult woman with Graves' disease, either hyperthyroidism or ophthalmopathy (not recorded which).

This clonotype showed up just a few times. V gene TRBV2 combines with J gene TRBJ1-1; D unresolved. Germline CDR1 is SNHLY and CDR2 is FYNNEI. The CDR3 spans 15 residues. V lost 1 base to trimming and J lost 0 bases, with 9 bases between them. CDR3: CASSEEGVMNTEAFF. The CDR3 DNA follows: TGTGCCAGCAGTGAAGAGGGTGTCATGAACACTGAAGCTTTCTTT.

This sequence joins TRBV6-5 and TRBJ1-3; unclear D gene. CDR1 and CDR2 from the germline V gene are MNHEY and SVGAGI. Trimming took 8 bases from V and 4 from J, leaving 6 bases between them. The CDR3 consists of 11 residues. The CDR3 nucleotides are TGTGCCAGCGAGGTCGGAAACACCATATATTTT. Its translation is CASEVGNTIYF.

The CDR3 DNA follows: TGTGCCAGCAACGCCCCTACTAGCGGGAGGACCTACGAGCAGTACTTC. Protein sequence: CASNAPTSGRTYEQYF. V gene TRBV7-4 combines with J gene TRBJ2-7; TRBD2 agrees at 12 bases. This CDR3 contains 16 residues. V shed 7 bases, J shed 2 bases, and the junction held 9 bases outside the gene matches. Germline CDR1 SGHVT, CDR2 SQSDAQ.

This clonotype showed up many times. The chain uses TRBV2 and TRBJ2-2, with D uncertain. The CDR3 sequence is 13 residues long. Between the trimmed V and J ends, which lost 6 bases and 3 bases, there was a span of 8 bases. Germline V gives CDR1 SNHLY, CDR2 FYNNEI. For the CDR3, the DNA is TGTGCCAGCAGGGTATCCTACACCGGGGAGCTGTTTTTT. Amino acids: CASRVSYTGELFF. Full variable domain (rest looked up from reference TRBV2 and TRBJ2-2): EPEVTQTPSHQVTQMGQEVILRCVPISNHLYFYWYRQILGQKVEFLVSFYNNEISEKSEIFDDQFSVERPDGSNFTLKIRSTKLEDSAMYFCASRVSYTGELFFGEGSRLTVL.

CDR3 sequence: CSAHLAGRETQYF. CDR3 DNA: TGCAGTGCTCACCTAGCGGGACGGGAGACCCAGTACTTC. The J gene is TRBJ2-5, the V gene TRBV20-1; 9 nucleotides agree with TRBD2. Trimming cost V 5 bases and J 5 bases; bases outside gene matches: 6. Germline lookup yields CDR1 DFQATT and CDR2 SNEGSKA (reference sequence). This CDR3 is built from 13 residues.

The chain's CDR3 is CATGTEGQPQHF. CDR3 nucleotides: TGTGCCACCGGAACAGAAGGCCAGCCCCAGCATTTT. The rearrangement links TRBV24-1 to TRBJ1-5, with D unresolved. With 9 bases removed from V and 7 bases from J, the gap between germline ends came to 12 bases. The CDR3 has 12 residues. The germline V gene encodes CDR1 KGHDR and CDR2 SFDVKD.

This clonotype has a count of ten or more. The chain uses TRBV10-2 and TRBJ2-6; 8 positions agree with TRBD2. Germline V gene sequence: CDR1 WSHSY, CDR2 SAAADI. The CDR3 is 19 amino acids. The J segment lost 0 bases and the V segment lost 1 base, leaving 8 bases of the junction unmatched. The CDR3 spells CASSELRAGVPSGANVLTF. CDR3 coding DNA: TGCGCCAGCAGTGAGTTAAGAGCGGGAGTCCCCTCTGGGGCCAACGTCCTGACTTTC.

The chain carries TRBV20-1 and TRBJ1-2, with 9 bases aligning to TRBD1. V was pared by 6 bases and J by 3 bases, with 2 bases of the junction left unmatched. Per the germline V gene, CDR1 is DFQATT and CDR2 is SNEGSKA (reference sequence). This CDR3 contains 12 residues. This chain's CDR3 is CSAWDRDYGYTF. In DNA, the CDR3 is TGCAGTGCGTGGGACAGGGACTATGGCTACACCTTC.

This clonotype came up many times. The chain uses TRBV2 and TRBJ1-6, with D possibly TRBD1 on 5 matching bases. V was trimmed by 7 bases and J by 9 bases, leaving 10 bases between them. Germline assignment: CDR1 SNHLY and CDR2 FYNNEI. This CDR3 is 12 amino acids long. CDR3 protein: CASTRRGSPLHF. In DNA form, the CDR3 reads TGTGCCAGCACGCGGAGGGGTTCACCCCTCCACTTT.

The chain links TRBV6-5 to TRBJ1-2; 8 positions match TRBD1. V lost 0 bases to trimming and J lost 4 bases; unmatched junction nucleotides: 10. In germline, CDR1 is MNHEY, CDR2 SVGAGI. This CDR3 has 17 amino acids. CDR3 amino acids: CASSYSELTGVGYGYTF. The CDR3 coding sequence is TGTGCCAGCAGTTACTCCGAGCTGACAGGGGTTGGCTATGGCTACACCTTC.

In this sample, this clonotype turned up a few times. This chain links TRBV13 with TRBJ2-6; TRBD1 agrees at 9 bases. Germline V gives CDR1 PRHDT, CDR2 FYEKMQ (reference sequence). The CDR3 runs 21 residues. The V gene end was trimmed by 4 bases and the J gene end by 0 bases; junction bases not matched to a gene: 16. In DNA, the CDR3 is TGTGCCAGCAGCTCCACCCATGACAGGGGGAAATCCCGCTCTGGGGCCAACGTCCTGACTTTC. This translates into CASSSTHDRGKSRSGANVLTF.

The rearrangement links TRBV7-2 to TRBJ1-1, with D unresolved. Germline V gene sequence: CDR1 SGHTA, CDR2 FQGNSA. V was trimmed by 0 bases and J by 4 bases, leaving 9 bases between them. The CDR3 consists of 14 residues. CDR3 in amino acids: CASSLAGVLTEAFF. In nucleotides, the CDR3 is TGTGCCAGCAGCTTAGCCGGGGTCCTCACTGAAGCTTTCTTT.

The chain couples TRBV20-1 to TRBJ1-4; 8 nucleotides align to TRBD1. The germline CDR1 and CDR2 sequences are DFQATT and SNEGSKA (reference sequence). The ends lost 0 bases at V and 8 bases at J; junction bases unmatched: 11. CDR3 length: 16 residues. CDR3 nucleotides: TGCAGTGCTAGAGAACTTTCCAGGGGGCTGTGGGAAAAACTGTTTTTT. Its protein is CSARELSRGLWEKLFF.

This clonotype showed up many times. DNA of the CDR3: TGTGCCAGCTCACCAATGAAGTTCAACACTGAAGCTTTCTTT. Protein product: CASSPMKFNTEAFF. V is TRBV18 and J is TRBJ1-1, with D unresolved. CDR3 length: 14 residues. Trimming removed 2 bases at V and 2 bases at J, with 9 bases between. CDR1 is KGHSH and CDR2 is LQKENI in the germline V gene.

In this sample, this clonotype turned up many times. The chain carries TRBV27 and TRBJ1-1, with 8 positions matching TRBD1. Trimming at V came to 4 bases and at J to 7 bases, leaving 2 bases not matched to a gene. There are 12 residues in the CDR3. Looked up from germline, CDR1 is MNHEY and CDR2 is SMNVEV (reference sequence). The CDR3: CASSSGQGEAFF. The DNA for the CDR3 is TGTGCCAGCAGTTCTGGACAGGGTGAAGCTTTCTTT.

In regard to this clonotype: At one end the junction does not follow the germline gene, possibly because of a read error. Here the CDR3 DNA reads TGTGCCATCAGAAGAGACTCCTACGAGCAGTGCTTC. Translation: CAIRRDSYEQCF. This rearrangement joins TRBV10-3 to TRBJ2-7; the D is unclear. CDR1 and CDR2 from the germline V gene are ENHRY and SYGVKD. This CDR3 contains 12 residues.

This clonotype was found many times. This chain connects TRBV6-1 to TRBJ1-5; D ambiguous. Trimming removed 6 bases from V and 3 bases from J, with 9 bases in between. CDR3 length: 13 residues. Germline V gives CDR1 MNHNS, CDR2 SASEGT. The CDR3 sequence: CASRLRLNQPQHF. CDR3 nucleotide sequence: TGTGCCAGCAGGTTACGGCTCAATCAGCCCCAGCATTTT.

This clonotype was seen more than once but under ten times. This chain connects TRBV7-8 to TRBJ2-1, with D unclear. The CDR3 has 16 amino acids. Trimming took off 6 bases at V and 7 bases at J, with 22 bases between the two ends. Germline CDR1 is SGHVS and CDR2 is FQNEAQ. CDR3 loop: CASRPVGGRVGNEQFF. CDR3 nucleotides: TGTGCCAGCAGACCTGTCGGCGGCCGCGTTGGGAATGAGCAGTTCTTC.

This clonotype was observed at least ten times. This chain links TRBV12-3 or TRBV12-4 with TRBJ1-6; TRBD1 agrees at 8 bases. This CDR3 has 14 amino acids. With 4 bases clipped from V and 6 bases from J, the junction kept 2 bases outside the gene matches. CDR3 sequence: CASSSQGVNSPLHF. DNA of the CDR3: TGTGCCAGCAGTTCACAGGGGGTTAATTCACCCCTCCACTTT.

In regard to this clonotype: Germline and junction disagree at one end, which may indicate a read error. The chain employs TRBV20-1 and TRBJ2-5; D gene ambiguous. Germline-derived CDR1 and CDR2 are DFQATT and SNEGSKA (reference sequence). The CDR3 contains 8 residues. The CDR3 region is CSGEIQYF. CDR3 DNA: TGCAGTGGCGAGATCCAGTACTTC.

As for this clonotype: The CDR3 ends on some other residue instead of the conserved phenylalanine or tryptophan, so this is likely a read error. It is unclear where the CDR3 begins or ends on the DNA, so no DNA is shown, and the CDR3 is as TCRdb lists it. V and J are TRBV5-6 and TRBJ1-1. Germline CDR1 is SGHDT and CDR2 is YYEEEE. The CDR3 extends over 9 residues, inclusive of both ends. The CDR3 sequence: CASSLGCNY.

The CDR3 nucleotides read TGTGCCAGCAGTTGGCCGGGACAGGGACGGTACGAGCAGTACTTC. As protein: CASSWPGQGRYEQYF. The rearrangement uses TRBV2 and TRBJ2-7, with 9 nucleotides matching TRBD1. After removal of 5 bases from V and 4 bases from J, the junction contained 9 bases not matched to a gene. This CDR3 comprises 15 residues. Germline loops: CDR1 SNHLY, CDR2 FYNNEI.

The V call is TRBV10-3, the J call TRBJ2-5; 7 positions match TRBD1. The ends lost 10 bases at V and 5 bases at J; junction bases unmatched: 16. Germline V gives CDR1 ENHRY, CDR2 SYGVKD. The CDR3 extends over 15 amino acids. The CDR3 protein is CATLTGVGMMETQYF. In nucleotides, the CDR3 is TGTGCCACCCTTACAGGGGTGGGGATGATGGAGACCCAGTACTTC.